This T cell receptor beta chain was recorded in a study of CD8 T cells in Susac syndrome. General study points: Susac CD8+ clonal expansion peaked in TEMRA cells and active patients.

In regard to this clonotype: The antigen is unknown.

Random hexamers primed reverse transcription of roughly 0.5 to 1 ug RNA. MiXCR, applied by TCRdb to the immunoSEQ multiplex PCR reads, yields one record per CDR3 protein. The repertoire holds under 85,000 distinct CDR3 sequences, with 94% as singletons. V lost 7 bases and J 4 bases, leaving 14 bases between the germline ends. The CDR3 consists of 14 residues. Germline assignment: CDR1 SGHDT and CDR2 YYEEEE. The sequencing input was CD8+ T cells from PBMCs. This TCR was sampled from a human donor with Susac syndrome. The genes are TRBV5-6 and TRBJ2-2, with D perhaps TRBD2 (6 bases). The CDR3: CASWPGGATGELFF. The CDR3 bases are TGTGCCAGCTGGCCAGGAGGGGCCACCGGGGAGCTGTTTTTT.